This T cell receptor beta chain is from a study of T cell repertoires in cytomegalovirus infection. As for this clonotype: Its antigen is not known.

In TCRdb, the reads were re-called with MiXCR into one record per CDR3 protein. The sample includes 450,000 to 650,000 distinct CDR3 sequences, roughly 42% of them seen just once. The CDR3 runs 15 residues. Germline CDR1 MNHNS, CDR2 SASEGT. Trimming stripped 1 base from V and 6 bases from J, with 14 bases between. The chain employs TRBV6-1 and TRBJ2-3, with TRBD2 as a possible D gene (7 bases). The sample here was cultured PBMCs, taken from culture after CMV antigen stimulation. This TCR came from a human donor in good health (CMV status not recorded). Some clones in this sample may be carry-over from other donors' samples. The CDR3 loop is CASSEDRGGRDTQYF. CDR3 nucleotides: TGTGCCAGCAGTGAAGACCGCGGGGGCCGGGATACGCAGTATTTT.